Sequencing of this T cell receptor (beta chain) was carried out in a study of beta chain features in type 1 diabetes. This clone has more than one count but fewer than ten. The entirety of the isolated RNA underwent reverse transcription, so expressed TCRB transcripts were sequenced. Using immunoSEQ multiplex PCR, the repertoire was profiled, and TCRdb retains in-frame clones only, with some absent. The table lists about 900,000 clones, about a sixth of them singletons. CDR1 is ENHRY, CDR2 SYGVKD, per germline. V lost 5 bases and J 8 bases, leaving 15 bases between the germline ends. This CDR3 is 13 amino acids long. Purity above 95% was achieved in all sorted populations.

Material for sequencing was naive CD4+ T cells from blood. V usage is TRBV10-3 and J usage is TRBJ1-2, with D possibly being TRBD1 (6 bases). The clonotype originates from a woman aged 18-30 years in good health. CDR3 nucleotides: TGTGCCATCAGTCCAGGGGTAGTTCAGGGCTACACCTTC. Its protein product is CAISPGVVQGYTF.